The 24 T cell receptor beta chains listed next were all sequenced from one sample in a study of T cells in Graves' hyperthyroidism and ophthalmopathy. Amplified TCR beta CDR3 regions derived from RNA transcripts. An initial round of RT-PCR targeting the TCR CDR3 relied on the HTBI primer set. TCRdb re-analysed the multiplex PCR reads in MiXCR, keeping a single row per CDR3 protein. This sample has more than 350,000 distinct CDR3 sequences, with approximately 16% found just once. Sample: blood. The receptors derive from a woman in her sixties with Graves' ophthalmopathy.

This clonotype has only a few counts. The chain joins TRBV6-1 to TRBJ2-1; maybe TRBD1 (6 bases). This CDR3 has 14 residues. V gave up 6 bases and J gave up 9 bases, with 18 bases separating them. Per the germline V gene, CDR1 is MNHNS and CDR2 is SASEGT. CDR3 nucleotides: TGTGCCAGCAGCCCAGGGGTTCCAAGGGCTGAGCAGTTCTTC. Protein sequence: CASSPGVPRAEQFF.

This clonotype was observed at least ten times. The V call is TRBV27, the J call TRBJ1-2; D might be TRBD1 (5 bases). Between the trimmed V and J ends, which lost 6 bases and 5 bases, there was a span of 16 bases. This CDR3 has 14 amino acids. Germline values: CDR1 MNHEY, CDR2 SMNVEV (reference sequence). The CDR3 reads CASRRGAEIYGYTF. The CDR3 DNA reads as TGTGCCAGCAGGCGCGGGGCCGAAATTTATGGCTACACCTTC.

A word on this clonotype: One base away lies a much larger clone, so this may be a sequencing read error. The chain carries TRBV11-2 and TRBJ2-3, with D possibly being TRBD1 (5 bases). The V end lost 0 bases, the J end lost 4 bases, and 11 bases lay between the germline ends. The CDR3 has 15 amino acids. Germline V gene data show CDR1 as SGHAT and CDR2 as FQNNGV. CDR3 loop: CASSLDKGNADTQYF. The CDR3 DNA follows: TGTGCCAGCAGCTTAGACAAGGGGAACGCAGATACGCAGTATTTT.

This clonotype showed up just once. The chain uses TRBV4-2 and TRBJ2-1; 8 positions agree with TRBD2. CDR1 and CDR2 (germline): LGHNA, YNFKEQ. V gave up 1 base and J gave up 6 bases; unmatched junction bases: 5. The CDR3 loop spans 15 amino acids. CDR3 nucleotides: TGTGCCAGCAGCCAAGTAAGGAGCGGGAGCAATGAGCAGTTCTTC. Amino acid sequence: CASSQVRSGSNEQFF.

This rearrangement joins TRBV29-1 to TRBJ2-5, with 9 bases that match TRBD1. Germline V gives CDR1 SQVTM, CDR2 ANQGSEA. After removal of 7 bases from V and 5 bases from J, the junction contained 11 bases not matched to a gene. The CDR3 has 14 residues. CDR3 bases: TGCAGCGCCAGCCCCGGGACAGGGTTGGAGACCCAGTACTTC. The encoded protein is CSASPGTGLETQYF.

This clonotype was observed a few times. This CDR3 reads CASSSQGTGRDEQYF. The CDR3 DNA sequence: TGCGCCAGCAGCTCGCAGGGGACAGGGAGGGACGAGCAGTACTTC. The chain has TRBV5-1 and TRBJ2-7; 9 nucleotides agree with TRBD1. This CDR3 has 15 amino acids. Germline V gene data show CDR1 as SGHRS and CDR2 as YFSETQ. With 3 bases clipped from V and 5 bases from J, the junction kept 9 bases outside the gene matches.

This clonotype was recorded many times. The J gene is TRBJ2-1, the V gene TRBV30, with 12 bases matching TRBD2. With V trimmed by 4 bases and J by 9 bases, 4 bases remained unmatched. This CDR3 is built from 13 residues. Germline lookup yields CDR1 GTSNPN and CDR2 SVGIG (reference sequence). The DNA for the CDR3 is TGTGCCTGGAACCTAGCGGGAGGGCCTGAGCAGTTCTTC. Translated, it gives CAWNLAGGPEQFF.

Ten or more counts support this clonotype. CDR3: CASSDPTSAYNEQFF. CDR3 nucleotides: TGTGCCAGCAGCGACCCGACTAGCGCATACAATGAGCAGTTCTTC. This chain uses TRBV7-2 with TRBJ2-1; the match to TRBD2 covers 8 bases. The junction had 7 bases not matched to a gene; V was cut back by 5 bases and J by 4 bases. This CDR3 comprises 15 residues. CDR1 is SGHTA and CDR2 is FQGNSA in the germline V gene.

This rearrangement joins TRBV5-1 to TRBJ1-3; D gene ambiguous. Trimming took off 1 base at V and 0 bases at J, with 11 bases between the two ends. CDR1 is SGHRS and CDR2 is YFSETQ in the germline V gene. There are 16 residues in the CDR3. The CDR3: CASSLTAVSSGNTIYF. The CDR3 DNA follows: TGCGCCAGCAGCTTGACGGCAGTTAGCTCTGGAAACACCATATATTTT.

This clonotype was seen many times. The CDR3 is CASSLVGGSSNQPQHF. Written as DNA, the CDR3 is TGTGCCAGCAGCTTAGTCGGGGGTTCAAGCAATCAGCCCCAGCATTTT. The chain uses TRBV11-2 and TRBJ1-5; TRBD1 is a possible D gene (5 bases). This CDR3 is built from 16 residues. The germline gives CDR1 SGHAT, CDR2 FQNNGV. Deletions cut 1 base from V and 1 base from J, with 11 bases between. The variable domain in full, with the rest retrieved from reference TRBV11-2 and TRBJ1-5, is EAGVAQSPRYKIIEKRQSVAFWCNPISGHATLYWYQQILGQGPKLLIQFQNNGVVDDSQLPKDRFSAERLKGVDSTLKIQPAKLEDSAVYLCASSLVGGSSNQPQHFGDGTRLSIL.

V usage is TRBV19 and J usage is TRBJ1-5; D is unresolved. Germline CDR1 and CDR2: LNHDA and SQIVND (reference sequence). Trimming cost V 5 bases and J 1 base, with 6 bases left between them. The CDR3 extends over 13 amino acids. CDR3 coding DNA: TGTGCCAGTAGTTCACAGAGCAATCAGCCCCAGCATTTT. It encodes CASSSQSNQPQHF.

The table lists this clonotype with a few counts. The rearrangement joins TRBV12-3 or TRBV12-4 to TRBJ2-5, with D maybe TRBD1 (5 bases). V was clipped by 5 bases and J by 5 bases, with 12 bases between them. The CDR3 runs to 13 residues. DNA for the CDR3: TGTGCCAGCAGTAGAACAGGACACGAGACCCAGTACTTC. This translates into CASSRTGHETQYF.

This clonotype was seen many times. The chain carries TRBV2 and TRBJ1-5; 7 nucleotides align to TRBD1. Germline-derived CDR1 and CDR2 are SNHLY and FYNNEI. This CDR3 region has 15 residues. Trimming took 5 bases from V and 0 from J; bases not matched to a gene: 4. For the CDR3, the DNA is TGTGCCAGCAGTCGAGACAGGGCTAGCAATCAGCCCCAGCATTTT. Its translation: CASSRDRASNQPQHF.

This clonotype was seen more than once but under ten times. A much larger clone lies one base from this, so it may be a read error. The chain uses TRBV3-1 and TRBJ2-1; D remains ambiguous. This CDR3 comprises 13 residues. Germline loops: CDR1 LGHDT, CDR2 YNNKEL (reference sequence). The CDR3 loop is CANSPVSAVEQFF. The DNA of the CDR3 is TGTGCCAACAGCCCTGTCTCTGCGGTCGAGCAGTTCTTC.

This sequence joins TRBV20-1 and TRBJ2-6, with 8 bases identical to TRBD1. The V gene end was trimmed by 3 bases and the J gene end by 4 bases; junction bases not matched to a gene: 5. CDR1 and CDR2 (germline): DFQATT, SNEGSKA (reference sequence). The CDR3 runs to 15 residues. The CDR3 coding sequence is TGCAGTGCTAGTCTCGGGACAGGAGGGGCCAACGTCCTGACTTTC. Its protein product is CSASLGTGGANVLTF.

The chain couples TRBV10-3 to TRBJ2-7, with D tentatively TRBD2 (5 bases). Trimming took off 0 bases at V and 4 bases at J, with 13 bases between the two ends. CDR1 and CDR2 (germline): ENHRY, SYGVKD. The CDR3 covers 15 residues. The DNA of the CDR3 is TGTGCCATCAGTGAGTCCGAGTGGGGAGAATACGAGCAGTACTTC. It codes for CAISESEWGEYEQYF.

The genes are TRBV5-5 and TRBJ2-5; tentative D call: TRBD1 (6 bases). V shed 4 bases and J shed 4 bases, with 14 bases lying between them. In germline, CDR1 is SGHKS, CDR2 YYEKEE (reference sequence). CDR3 length equals 14 residues. The CDR3 nucleotides are TGTGCCAGCAGCCAATCCCGGGACATAGAGACCCAGTACTTC. Protein sequence: CASSQSRDIETQYF.

The J gene is TRBJ1-5, the V gene TRBV6-5, with no clear D. Trimming stripped 0 bases from V and 8 bases from J, with 11 bases between. The CDR3 runs to 14 residues. The V gene's germline CDR1 is MNHEY and CDR2 SVGAGI. The CDR3 DNA is TGTGCCAGCAGTTACTCTCAGGCCTATAAGCCCCAGCATTTT. As protein: CASSYSQAYKPQHF.

This clonotype was observed at least ten times. The gene calls are TRBV3-1 and TRBJ2-7; 10 nucleotides align to TRBD2. The CDR3 sequence is 16 residues long. Germline V gives CDR1 LGHDT, CDR2 YNNKEL (reference sequence). Trimming took 2 bases from V and 5 from J; bases not matched to a gene: 9. CDR3 loop: CASSQQLGLALNEQYF. The CDR3 DNA reads as TGTGCCAGCAGCCAACAGTTGGGACTAGCGCTGAACGAGCAGTACTTC.

In this sample, this clonotype turned up many times. V gene TRBV30 combines with J gene TRBJ1-2; D gene ambiguous. Germline-derived CDR1 and CDR2 are GTSNPN and SVGIG (reference sequence). This CDR3 is 14 amino acids long. The ends were cut back, 2 bases at V and 3 bases at J, with 13 bases in the middle. The CDR3 protein is CAWSSGHGDYGYTF. CDR3 DNA: TGTGCCTGGAGTTCAGGCCACGGGGACTATGGCTACACCTTC.

CDR3 in DNA: TGTGCCACCAGGACTAGCGGGATTTCAGATACGCAGTATTTT. Translated: CATRTSGISDTQYF. This chain connects TRBV6-1 to TRBJ2-3, with TRBD2 identical over 12 bases. The trim removed 10 bases at V and 4 bases at J, leaving 6 bases unmatched. This CDR3 comprises 14 residues. Germline lookup yields CDR1 MNHNS and CDR2 SASEGT.

There are many counts of this clonotype. The chain couples TRBV5-1 to TRBJ1-1; D is unresolved. The V and J ends lost 1 base and 1 base respectively, with 8 bases between them. The CDR3 has 14 amino acids. Germline CDR1 SGHRS, CDR2 YFSETQ. CDR3 loop: CASSLWSANTEAFF. CDR3 coding DNA: TGCGCCAGCAGCTTGTGGTCCGCGAACACTGAAGCTTTCTTT.

This clonotype was picked up a small number of times. The V and J genes are TRBV9 and TRBJ2-3; 12 bases match TRBD2. The CDR3 length is 18 residues. Germline lookup yields CDR1 SGDLS and CDR2 YYNGEE. V was pared by 3 bases and J by 3 bases, with 11 bases of the junction left unmatched. This CDR3 reads CASSDNGLAGIGTDTQYF. In DNA form, the CDR3 reads TGTGCCAGCAGCGACAACGGACTAGCGGGAATAGGAACAGATACGCAGTATTTT.

There are many counts of this clonotype. V and J are TRBV28 and TRBJ2-1; 13 nucleotides match TRBD2. V lost 4 bases to trimming and J lost 8 bases; unmatched junction nucleotides: 5. From germline, CDR1 is MDHEN and CDR2 SYDVKM. This CDR3 is 15 amino acids long. The CDR3 DNA is TGTGCCAGCAGTTCAACTAGCGGGAGGGTCTATGAGCAGTTCTTC. Translating gives CASSSTSGRVYEQFF.